The sample holds many counts of the clone carrying this T cell receptor (beta chain). Its antigen remains unknown. The CDR3 runs 18 residues. Germline CDR1 SGHRS, CDR2 YFSETQ. V was cut by 1 base and J by 1 base, with 21 bases left in between. The data are from a study of neurological immune-mediated disorders. Whole-study findings and limits: The absence of any CDR3 amino acid sequence shared by expanded clones across subjects suggests that repertoires were private in all groups. Patients with HTLV-1-associated myelopathy showed the most TCR clonal expansion. Those with multiple sclerosis showed the least, falling below healthy controls.

Synthesis of cDNA was carried out by template-switch 5'RACE. The reaction used 10-nucleotide random UMIs. TCRdb redid the calling of the 5' RACE reads with MiXCR, one entry per CDR3 protein. This sample yields some 65,000 distinct CDR3 sequences, of which approximately 4.1% are seen a single time; 2.5% to 3% belongs to the top ten. The sequencing input was PBMCs. The origin of this receptor is a man in his fifties or sixties with multiple sclerosis. This chain connects TRBV5-1 to TRBJ2-7, with no clear D. The CDR3 reads CASSLRLTGAETSYEQYF. The CDR3 DNA reads TGCGCCAGCAGCTTGCGCTTGACGGGTGCCGAGACATCCTACGAGCAGTACTTC.